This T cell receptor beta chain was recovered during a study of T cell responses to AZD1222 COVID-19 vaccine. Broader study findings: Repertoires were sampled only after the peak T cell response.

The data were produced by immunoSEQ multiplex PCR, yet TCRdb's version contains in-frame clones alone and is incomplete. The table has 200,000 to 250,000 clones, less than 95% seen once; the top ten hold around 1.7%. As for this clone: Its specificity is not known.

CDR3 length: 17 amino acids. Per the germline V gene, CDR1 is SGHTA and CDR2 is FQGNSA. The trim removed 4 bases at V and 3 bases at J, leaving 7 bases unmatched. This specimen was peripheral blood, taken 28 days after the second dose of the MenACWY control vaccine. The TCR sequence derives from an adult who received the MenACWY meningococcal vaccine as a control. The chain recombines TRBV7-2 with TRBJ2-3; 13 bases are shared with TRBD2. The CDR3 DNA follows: TGTGCCAGCAGCTCCCGGACTAGCGGGAGAGGAACAGATACGCAGTATTTT. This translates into CASSSRTSGRGTDTQYF.